Presented here are 12 T cell receptor beta chains from one specimen sequenced in a study of cytomegalovirus exposure and HLA in healthy donors. The PCR used 60 Vbeta and 13 Jbeta primers. Clones were sequenced by immunoSEQ multiplex PCR, and TCRdb holds only the in-frame ones, with some missing. The sample holds about 120,000 clones, 70% to 80% seen once. Sequenced input: PBMCs. The receptors were sampled from a woman aged 30 to 39 in good health and CMV-seropositive.

This clone appeared a few times. The chain recombines TRBV4-2 with TRBJ2-6; TRBD2 is a possible D gene (6 bases). The CDR3 extends over 18 amino acids. V was shortened by 5 bases and J by 0 bases, with 17 bases between the two germline ends. CDR1 LGHNA and CDR2 YNFKEQ come from the germline V gene. CDR3 in DNA: TGTGCCAGCAGCACCAGGGCGGGGACCGACTCTGGGGCCAACGTCCTGACTTTC. This sequence encodes CASSTRAGTDSGANVLTF.

The V call is TRBV29-1, the J call TRBJ2-1, with 13 bases lining up with TRBD2. The length of the CDR3 is 16 residues. V lost 2 bases to trimming and J lost 9 bases; unmatched junction nucleotides: 10. Germline V gene data show CDR1 as SQVTM and CDR2 as ANQGSEA. CDR3 sequence (DNA): TGCAGCGTTGAATCGACTAGCGGGGGGATATCCGGTGAGCAGTTCTTC. It translates to CSVESTSGGISGEQFF.

The rearrangement links TRBV6-1 to TRBJ2-1; 9 bases map to TRBD2. The CDR3 has 14 residues. Germline V gives CDR1 MNHNS, CDR2 SASEGT. J lost 6 bases, V lost 4 bases, and 4 bases had no gene match. Here the CDR3 reads CASSGLAGINEQFF. In nucleotides, the CDR3 is TGTGCCAGCAGTGGGCTAGCGGGGATCAATGAGCAGTTCTTC.

DNA of the CDR3: TGCGCCAGCAGCTTGCGGGGACAGGGCACCACCGGGGAGCTGTTTTTT. It translates to CASSLRGQGTTGELFF. This chain links TRBV5-1 with TRBJ2-2; 9 bases line up with TRBD1. Germline CDR1 reads SGHRS; CDR2 reads YFSETQ. This CDR3 region has 16 residues. V was clipped by 1 base and J by 4 bases; unmatched bases: 5.

J is TRBJ2-5 and V is TRBV6-5; 8 bases agree with TRBD1. The CDR3 contains 13 residues. J gave up 4 bases and V 6 bases, and 4 bases lay outside the gene matches. Germline values: CDR1 MNHEY, CDR2 SVGAGI. The CDR3 DNA is TGTGCCAGCAGCAGGACAGGGCGAGAGACCCAGTACTTC. Its translation is CASSRTGRETQYF.

The V call is TRBV7-8, the J call TRBJ2-7, with D possibly TRBD2 on 5 matching bases. Germline CDR1 SGHVS, CDR2 FQNEAQ. V dropped 1 base and J dropped 1 base, with 14 bases sitting between them. The CDR3 has 16 residues. The CDR3 loop is CASSLDPGSRSYEQYF. In DNA, the CDR3 is TGTGCCAGCAGCTTAGACCCGGGGTCTCGATCCTACGAGCAGTACTTC.

The V and J genes are TRBV2 and TRBJ2-1, with a tentative D call TRBD2 (5 bases). This CDR3 has 12 amino acids. CDR1 is SNHLY, CDR2 FYNNEI, per germline. V was pared by 7 bases and J by 9 bases, with 13 bases between. CDR3 DNA sequence: TGTGCCAGCAAAGAGGCCGGAGGTGAGCAGTTCTTC. Amino acid sequence: CASKEAGGEQFF. The entire variable domain, with the rest obtained from reference TRBV2 and TRBJ2-1, is as follows: EPEVTQTPSHQVTQMGQEVILRCVPISNHLYFYWYRQILGQKVEFLVSFYNNEISEKSEIFDDQFSVERPDGSNFTLKIRSTKLEDSAMYFCASKEAGGEQFFGPGTRLTVL.

This clone was detected once. The chain joins TRBV12-5 to TRBJ1-3; tentative D call: TRBD1 (6 bases). The CDR3 is made up of 15 amino acids. V was shortened by 6 bases and J by 0 bases, with 12 bases between the two germline ends. Per germline, CDR1 LGHNT and CDR2 FRNRAP. CDR3 sequence (DNA): TGTGCTAGTGGACCAGGACAGTTCTCTGGAAACACCATATATTTT. Translated, it gives CASGPGQFSGNTIYF.

The chain employs TRBV6-6 and TRBJ1-5; D might be TRBD1 (6 bases). The germline V gene has CDR1 MNHNY and CDR2 SVGAGI (reference sequence). The V and J ends lost 7 bases and 3 bases respectively, with 13 bases between them. The CDR3 covers 14 residues. CDR3 coding DNA: TGTGCCAGCAATAAACAGGGAAACAATCAGCCCCAGCATTTT. This gives the protein CASNKQGNNQPQHF.

This clone was detected a few times. The rearrangement links TRBV2 to TRBJ2-3; 11 nucleotides match TRBD2. This CDR3 spans 16 amino acids. V shed 6 bases and J 2 bases; nucleotides not matched to a gene: 7. Germline-derived CDR1 and CDR2 are SNHLY and FYNNEI. CDR3 sequence reads: CASRPGTSGYTDTQYF. The CDR3 coding sequence is TGTGCCAGCAGACCTGGGACTAGCGGATACACAGATACGCAGTATTTT.

The chain joins TRBV7-9 to TRBJ2-1; no clear D. This CDR3 region has 15 residues. Trimming shortened V by 5 bases and J by 7 bases, and 18 bases separated the two germline ends. Germline CDR1 reads SEHNR; CDR2 reads FQNEAQ (reference sequence). CDR3 region: CASSLSLNVLNEQFF. CDR3 sequence (DNA): TGTGCCAGCAGCCTATCCCTAAACGTATTGAATGAGCAGTTCTTC.

Here the CDR3 reads CASSLAGADYNEQFF. DNA of the CDR3: TGCGCCAGCAGCTTGGCAGGAGCGGACTACAATGAGCAGTTCTTC. The chain recombines TRBV5-1 with TRBJ2-1, with a possible D match to TRBD2 (5 bases). Trimming shortened V by 0 bases and J by 3 bases, and 10 bases separated the two germline ends. Germline lookup yields CDR1 SGHRS and CDR2 YFSETQ. The CDR3 runs to 15 residues. Filled out from reference TRBV5-1 and TRBJ2-1, the complete variable domain reads KAGVTQTPRYLIKTRGQQVTLSCSPISGHRSVSWYQQTPGQGLQFLFEYFSETQRNKGNFPGRFSGRQFSNSRSEMNVSTLELGDSALYLCASSLAGADYNEQFFGPGTRLTVL.